Following are 2 T cell receptor beta chains from one sample sequenced in a study of memory CD4+ T cells and cytomegalovirus serostatus. Single viable CD3+CD4+CD8-CD45RO+ cells were sorted as the memory CD4+ T cells. Produced via immunoSEQ multiplex PCR; TCRdb's table is partial and in-frame only. The data show 80,000 or so clones, about 73% seen once. The sample comprised memory CD4+ T cells from blood. Receptor source: an adult in good health and CMV-seropositive.

The rearrangement uses TRBV5-6 and TRBJ1-3, with D possibly being TRBD1 (6 bases). With 1 base removed from V and 0 bases from J, the gap between germline ends came to 11 bases. This CDR3 spans 16 amino acids. Germline loops: CDR1 SGHDT, CDR2 YYEEEE. CDR3 loop: CASSLLSGASGNTIYF. The CDR3 DNA sequence: TGTGCCAGCAGCTTGTTGTCAGGGGCCTCTGGAAACACCATATATTTT.

V is TRBV27 and J is TRBJ1-1; no definite D call. The CDR3 is 14 residues long. Looked up from germline, CDR1 is MNHEY and CDR2 is SMNVEV (reference sequence). Trimming left V 5 bases short and J 3 bases short, with 13 bases between. This CDR3 reads CASSPRMGDTEAFF. CDR3 sequence (DNA): TGTGCCAGCAGTCCCCGGATGGGCGACACTGAAGCTTTCTTT.